This passage covers 11 T cell receptor beta chains from one sample sequenced in a study of early T cells in non-severe SARS-CoV-2 infection. TCRdb re-derived calls from the 5' RACE reads in MiXCR, one entry per CDR3 protein. The sample carries 20,000 to 30,000 distinct CDR3 sequences, 3.5% to 5% recorded once. Specimen: whole blood. These receptor sequences come from an adult who was a healthcare worker with PCR-confirmed SARS-CoV-2 infection or an uninfected control (not recorded which).

This clonotype was counted ten times or more. V and J are TRBV10-3 and TRBJ2-7; TRBD2 might be the D (6 bases). Trimming removed 6 bases at V and 2 bases at J, with 11 bases between. Germline CDR1 ENHRY, CDR2 SYGVKD. There are 13 residues in the CDR3. The CDR3 DNA reads as TGTGCCATCAGGACGGGAGAGGCCTACGAGCAGTACTTC. Translating it yields CAIRTGEAYEQYF.

The rearrangement links TRBV20-1 to TRBJ2-3; 13 nucleotides match TRBD2. Germline values: CDR1 DFQATT, CDR2 SNEGSKA (reference sequence). The CDR3 covers 17 residues. V shed 4 bases and J 6 bases; nucleotides not matched to a gene: 13. Written as DNA, the CDR3 is TGCAGTGCTACCCCACTCCAGACTAGCGGGGGGTTGGATACGCAGTATTTT. It translates to CSATPLQTSGGLDTQYF.

This clonotype was observed a handful of times. CDR3 DNA sequence: TGTGCCAGCCTATATACCGCCAGCGGGGGCCTCAGTGAGCAGTTCTTC. Protein product: CASLYTASGGLSEQFF. V usage is TRBV7-2 and J usage is TRBJ2-1; 8 bases map to TRBD2. Trimming at V came to 8 bases and at J to 9 bases, leaving 18 bases not matched to a gene. Germline-derived CDR1 and CDR2 are SGHTA and FQGNSA. The CDR3 is 16 amino acids.

This clonotype was recorded at least ten times. This chain uses TRBV2 with TRBJ2-7; TRBD2 agrees at 11 bases. Germline V gene lookup returns CDR1 SNHLY and CDR2 FYNNEI. This CDR3 has 17 residues. V lost 0 bases and J lost 2; bases outside the gene matches: 6. The CDR3 DNA follows: TGTGCCAGCAGTGAAGCGTCGGGACTAGCGGAAACCTACGAGCAGTACTTC. Translating gives CASSEASGLAETYEQYF.

This clonotype has at least ten counts. This chain connects TRBV6-5 to TRBJ1-6; D possibly corresponds to TRBD1 (6 bases). This CDR3 contains 15 residues. Trimming took 6 bases from V and 8 from J, leaving 17 bases between them. Germline V gene data show CDR1 as MNHEY and CDR2 as SVGAGI. The CDR3 DNA is TGTGCCAGCAGCCGACAGGCGGGGCCTTATTCACCCCTCCACTTT. Translating gives CASSRQAGPYSPLHF.

This clonotype was recorded many times. V and J are TRBV7-9 and TRBJ1-1; tentative D call: TRBD1 (6 bases). The CDR3 is 15 amino acids. V was shortened by 5 bases and J by 3 bases, with 16 bases between the two germline ends. The germline V gene has CDR1 SEHNR and CDR2 FQNEAQ (reference sequence). The CDR3 DNA sequence: TGTGCCAGCAGCCCCGGACTGACAGGCTACACTGAAGCTTTCTTT. Translated: CASSPGLTGYTEAFF.

This clonotype was counted between two and nine times. This sequence joins TRBV2 and TRBJ2-7; no definite D call. V dropped 8 bases and J dropped 0 bases, with 17 bases sitting between them. CDR1 SNHLY and CDR2 FYNNEI come from the germline V gene. The CDR3 is 15 residues long. CDR3 in amino acids: CASGQGIGSSYEQYF. In DNA, the CDR3 is TGTGCCAGCGGCCAAGGGATCGGCAGCTCCTACGAGCAGTACTTC.

The CDR3 nucleotides are TGTGCCAGCAGTCCGACAGAATCCCGCCTAGCGGGGGGGTTCAAGTCCAGCACAGATACGCAGTATTTT. It is translated as CASSPTESRLAGGFKSSTDTQYF. The chain uses TRBV27 and TRBJ2-3, with TRBD2 matching over 12 bases. The CDR3 is made up of 23 amino acids. Germline CDR1 reads MNHEY; CDR2 reads SMNVEV (reference sequence). V gave up 5 bases and J gave up 0 bases; unmatched junction bases: 24.

This clonotype was counted many times. This rearrangement joins TRBV10-3 to TRBJ1-1; D gene unclear. Between the trimmed V and J ends, which lost 3 bases and 5 bases, there was a span of 4 bases. CDR3 length: 11 residues. The germline V gene has CDR1 ENHRY and CDR2 SYGVKD. The CDR3 coding sequence is TGTGCCATCAGTGATATGACTGAAGCTTTCTTT. It encodes CAISDMTEAFF.

By share, this clonotype counts as medium-sized. This chain joins TRBV2 and TRBJ1-1; 7 positions match TRBD1. V was clipped by 6 bases and J by 4 bases; unmatched bases: 2. Germline V gene sequence: CDR1 SNHLY, CDR2 FYNNEI. The CDR3 has 12 amino acids. CDR3 in amino acids: CASSGQATEAFF. The CDR3 DNA reads as TGTGCCAGCAGCGGACAGGCCACTGAAGCTTTCTTT.

This clonotype was seen at least ten times. The chain couples TRBV12-3 or TRBV12-4 to TRBJ2-2; D tentatively fits TRBD1 or TRBD2 (5 bases each). The CDR3 is made up of 14 amino acids. V was cut by 3 bases and J by 3 bases, with 8 bases left in between. The CDR3 reads CASSLWDHTGELFF. CDR3 DNA sequence: TGTGCCAGCAGTTTGTGGGACCACACCGGGGAGCTGTTTTTT.